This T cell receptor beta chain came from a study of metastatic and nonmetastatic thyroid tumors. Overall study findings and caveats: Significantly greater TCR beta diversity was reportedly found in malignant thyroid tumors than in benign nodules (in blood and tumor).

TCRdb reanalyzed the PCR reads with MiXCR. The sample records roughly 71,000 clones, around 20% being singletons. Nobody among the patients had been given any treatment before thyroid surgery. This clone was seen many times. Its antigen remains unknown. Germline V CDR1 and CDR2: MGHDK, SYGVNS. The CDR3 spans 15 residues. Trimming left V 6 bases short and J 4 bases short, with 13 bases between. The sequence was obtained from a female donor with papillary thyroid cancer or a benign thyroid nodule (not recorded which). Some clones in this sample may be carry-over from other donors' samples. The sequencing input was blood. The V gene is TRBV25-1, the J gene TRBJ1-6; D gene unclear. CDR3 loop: CASRKFGLYNSPLHF. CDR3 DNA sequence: TGTGCCAGCAGGAAATTTGGCCTTTATAATTCACCCCTCCACTTT.